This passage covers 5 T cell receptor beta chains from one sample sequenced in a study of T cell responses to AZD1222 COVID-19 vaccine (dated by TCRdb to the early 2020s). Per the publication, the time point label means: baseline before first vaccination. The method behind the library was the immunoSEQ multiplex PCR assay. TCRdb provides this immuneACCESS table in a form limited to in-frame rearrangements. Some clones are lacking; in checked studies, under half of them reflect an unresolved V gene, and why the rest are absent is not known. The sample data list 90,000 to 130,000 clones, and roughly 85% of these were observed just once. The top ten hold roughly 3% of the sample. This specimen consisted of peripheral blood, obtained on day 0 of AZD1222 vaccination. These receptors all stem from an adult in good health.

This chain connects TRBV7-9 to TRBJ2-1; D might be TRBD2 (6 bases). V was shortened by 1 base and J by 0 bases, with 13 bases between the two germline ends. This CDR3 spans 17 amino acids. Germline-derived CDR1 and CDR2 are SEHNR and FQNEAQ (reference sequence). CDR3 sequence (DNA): TGTGCCAGCAGCTTAGTGGGGACTCAGAGCTCCTACAATGAGCAGTTCTTC. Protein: CASSLVGTQSSYNEQFF.

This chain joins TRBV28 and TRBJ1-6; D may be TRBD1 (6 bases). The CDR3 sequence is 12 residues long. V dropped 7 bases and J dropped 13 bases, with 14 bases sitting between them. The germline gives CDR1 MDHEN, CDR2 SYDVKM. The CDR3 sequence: CASTVRTDPLHF. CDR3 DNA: TGTGCCAGCACCGTTAGGACAGATCCCCTCCACTTT.

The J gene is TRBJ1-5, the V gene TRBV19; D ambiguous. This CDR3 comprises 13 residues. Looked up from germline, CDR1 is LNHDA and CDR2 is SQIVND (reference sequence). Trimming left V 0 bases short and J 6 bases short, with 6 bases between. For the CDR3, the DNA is TGTGCCAGTAGTATAGAGTACCCTCAGCCCCAGCATTTT. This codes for CASSIEYPQPQHF.

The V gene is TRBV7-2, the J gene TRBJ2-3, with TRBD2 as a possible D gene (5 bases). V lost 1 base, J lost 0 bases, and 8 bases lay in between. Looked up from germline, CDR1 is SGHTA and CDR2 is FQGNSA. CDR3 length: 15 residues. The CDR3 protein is CASSLDGGSTDTQYF. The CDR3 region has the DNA TGTGCCAGCAGCTTAGACGGCGGGAGCACAGATACGCAGTATTTT. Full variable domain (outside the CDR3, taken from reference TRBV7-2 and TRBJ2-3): GAGVSQSPSNKVTEKGKDVELRCDPISGHTALYWYRQSLGQGLEFLIYFQGNSAPDKSGLPSDRFSAERTGGSVSTLTIQRTQQEDSAVYLCASSLDGGSTDTQYFGPGTRLTVL.

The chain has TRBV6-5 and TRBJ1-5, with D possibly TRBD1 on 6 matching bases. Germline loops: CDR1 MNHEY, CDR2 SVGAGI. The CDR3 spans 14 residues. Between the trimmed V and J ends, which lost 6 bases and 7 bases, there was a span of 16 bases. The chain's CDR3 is CASRPRGWRQPQHF. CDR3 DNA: TGTGCCAGCAGGCCAAGGGGGTGGAGACAGCCCCAGCATTTT.